The present entry profiles one TCR beta chain with its context. This entry is derived from a study of shared clonotypes between healthy human individuals. Germline lookup yields CDR1 SGHAT and CDR2 FQNNGV. The V segment lost 5 bases and the J segment 0 bases; nucleotides outside the gene matches: 7. This CDR3 is built from 15 residues. Clones were read by immunoSEQ multiplex PCR, and TCRdb kept only the in-frame ones, dropping some. The repertoire includes roughly 2,500,000 clones, roughly 93% of them detected once, and roughly 0.36% sits in the top ten. J is TRBJ2-7 and V is TRBV11-2; the match to TRBD1 covers 7 bases. The sequence came from a young man in good health. Some clones in this sample may be carry-over from other donors' samples. Material for sequencing was naive CD4+ T cells from PBMCs. The subset: CD45RA+ positively selected. CDR3 in amino acids: CASSPGTAYSYEQYF. Written as DNA, the CDR3 is TGTGCCAGCAGCCCAGGGACAGCTTACTCCTACGAGCAGTACTTC.